The rows below give T cell receptor beta chains drawn from one sample of a study of T-cell reconstitution after alpha-beta-depleted transplantation in children. TCRdb reanalysed the PCR reads using MiXCR and keeps one entry per CDR3 protein. The sample records 150,000 to 200,000 distinct CDR3 sequences, around 10% being singletons. Source: PBMCs, taken before TCRalphabeta/CD19-depleted stem cell transplant. The receptors were sampled from a boy aged 2 to 9 with acute myeloid leukemia, due to receive a stem cell transplant. Both conserved end residues are part of each CDR3.

j_call: TRBJ2-1
v_call: TRBV5-1
cdr3_aa: CASSPLAQYNEQFF

j_call: TRBJ2-6
v_call: TRBV7-2
cdr3_aa: CASLGGANVLTF

j_call: TRBJ1-6
v_call: TRBV12-3/TRBV12-4
cdr3_aa: CASINSGNSPLHF

j_call: TRBJ2-5
v_call: TRBV29-1
cdr3_aa: CSVSDTTKPTQYF

j_call: TRBJ2-3
v_call: TRBV5-1
cdr3_aa: CASSFASGTDTQYF

j_call: TRBJ2-1
v_call: TRBV29-1
cdr3_aa: CSVHEGLADYNEQFF

j_call: TRBJ1-4
v_call: TRBV2
cdr3_aa: CASSEISGPRGTNEKLFF

j_call: TRBJ2-1
v_call: TRBV3-1
cdr3_aa: CASSQDWTGGADHYNEQFF

j_call: TRBJ2-1
v_call: TRBV27
cdr3_aa: CASSFGGQLSVEQFF

j_call: TRBJ2-7
v_call: TRBV5-1
cdr3_aa: CASSPRTSADGEQYF

j_call: TRBJ1-6
v_call: TRBV20-1
cdr3_aa: CSVLGRKYNSPLHF

j_call: TRBJ2-1
v_call: TRBV5-1
cdr3_aa: CASSLVAGGQPSSYNEQFF

j_call: TRBJ1-1
v_call: TRBV19
cdr3_aa: CASSGGGWEAHTEAFF

j_call: TRBJ2-3
v_call: TRBV7-3
cdr3_aa: CASSLTAPTDTQYF

j_call: TRBJ2-1
v_call: TRBV28
cdr3_aa: CASRRGRWAYNEQFF

j_call: TRBJ1-2
v_call: TRBV12-5
cdr3_aa: CASSNEKLAGYTF

j_call: TRBJ1-6
v_call: TRBV6-1
cdr3_aa: CASSPLADYNSPLHF

j_call: TRBJ1-1
v_call: TRBV12-3/TRBV12-4
cdr3_aa: CASSFSGPNTEAFF